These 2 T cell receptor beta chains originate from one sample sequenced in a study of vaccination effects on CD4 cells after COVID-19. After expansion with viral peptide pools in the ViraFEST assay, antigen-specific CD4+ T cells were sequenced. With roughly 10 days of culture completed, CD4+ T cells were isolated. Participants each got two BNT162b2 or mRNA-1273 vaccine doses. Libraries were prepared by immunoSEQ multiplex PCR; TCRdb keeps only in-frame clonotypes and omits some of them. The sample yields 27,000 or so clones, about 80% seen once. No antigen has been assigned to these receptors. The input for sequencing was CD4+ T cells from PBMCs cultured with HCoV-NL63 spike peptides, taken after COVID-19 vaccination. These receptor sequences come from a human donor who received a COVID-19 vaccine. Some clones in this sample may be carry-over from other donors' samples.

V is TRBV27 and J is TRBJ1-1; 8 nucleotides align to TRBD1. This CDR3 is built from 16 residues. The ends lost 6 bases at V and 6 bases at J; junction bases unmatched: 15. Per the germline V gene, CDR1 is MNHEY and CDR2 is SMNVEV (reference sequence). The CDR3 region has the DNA TGTGCCAGCAGGTCTATGACCACAGGGGGTTTTTCTGAAGCTTTCTTT. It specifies CASRSMTTGGFSEAFF.

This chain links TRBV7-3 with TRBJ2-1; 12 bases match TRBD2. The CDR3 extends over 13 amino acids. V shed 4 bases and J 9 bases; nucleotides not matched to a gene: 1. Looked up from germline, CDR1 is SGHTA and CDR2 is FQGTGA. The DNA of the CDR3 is TGTGCCAGCAGCTGGGGACTAGCGGGTGAGCAGTTCTTC. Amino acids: CASSWGLAGEQFF.